A selection of T cell receptor beta chains follows, all from one sample in a study of blood T cell repertoires in COVID-19. Using immunoSEQ multiplex PCR, the repertoire was profiled, and TCRdb retains in-frame clones only, with some absent. The table has approximately 240,000 clones, 80% to 85% seen once; the top ten hold roughly 5%. The sample was peripheral blood. All receptors come from a woman aged 55-75 years who had recovered from COVID-19. Each CDR3 is given with its conserved first and last residue. D genes are given only for firm matches. Size is omitted from some rows. Given values are once, few, many or a class for expanded clones.

J gene,D gene,V gene,clone size,CDR3 DNA,CDR3 protein
TRBJ1-4,.,TRBV4-1,few,TGCGCCAGCAGCCAAGATGGGCAGGGATATGAAAAACTGTTTTTT,CASSQDGQGYEKLFF
TRBJ1-1,TRBD1,TRBV10-3,.,TGTGCCATCAGTGACGGGGACAGGACGAACACTGAAGCTTTCTTT,CAISDGDRTNTEAFF
TRBJ1-1,.,TRBV13,once,TGTGCCAGCAGCTCGGACAGGAACACTGAAGCTTTCTTT,CASSSDRNTEAFF
TRBJ2-1,.,TRBV4-1,.,TGCGCCAGCAGCCAAACCCCCCCGGGGGACCTCTACAATGAGCAGTTCTTC,CASSQTPPGDLYNEQFF
TRBJ2-3,TRBD2,TRBV3-1/TRBV3-2,.,TGTGCCAGCAGCCACTCAGCGGGGGGGCCCAATACGCAGTATTTT,CASSHSAGGPNTQYF
TRBJ2-1,.,TRBV3-1/TRBV3-2,.,TGTGCCAGCAGCCAACGAGGGCTCAACAATGAGCAGTTCTTC,CASSQRGLNNEQFF
TRBJ2-3,TRBD1,TRBV29-1,.,TGCAGCTGTTCAACACCGGGACAGGGACCCACAGATACGCAGTATTTT,CSCSTPGQGPTDTQYF
TRBJ2-7,.,TRBV5-1,.,TGCGCCAGCAGCTTGAGTGCGGGGTCCTACGAGCAGTACTTC,CASSLSAGSYEQYF
TRBJ1-2,TRBD1,TRBV3-1/TRBV3-2,.,TGTGCCAGCAGCCAAGGGACAGGGATATATGGCTACACCTTC,CASSQGTGIYGYTF
TRBJ2-1,.,TRBV27,.,TGTGCCAGCAGGCTAGGTGGAGCTACTTATATTGAGCAGTTCTTC,CASRLGGATYIEQFF
TRBJ1-1,.,TRBV5-4,.,TGTGCCAGCAGCCCAAAACAGGGAGCGAACACTGAAGCTTTCTTT,CASSPKQGANTEAFF
TRBJ1-2,.,TRBV14,.,TGTGCCAGCAGCCAAGCGAGGGCTTATGGCTACACCTTC,CASSQARAYGYTF
TRBJ1-4,TRBD1,TRBV5-1,once,TGCGCCAGCAGCTTGGAGGGACAGTCTAATGAAAAACTGTTTTTT,CASSLEGQSNEKLFF
TRBJ1-3,.,TRBV7-2,.,TGTGCCAGCAGCTTCTCAGGCACTGGAAACACCATATATTTT,CASSFSGTGNTIYF
TRBJ2-3,TRBD1,TRBV11-3,.,TGTGCCAGCAGCCCAGGACAGGGGCAAGATACGCAGTATTTT,CASSPGQGQDTQYF
TRBJ2-7,.,TRBV28,.,TGTGCCAGCAGTTTCCGACAGGGAGGACCAACCTACGAGCAGTACTTC,CASSFRQGGPTYEQYF
TRBJ2-5,.,TRBV30,.,TGTGCCTGGAATGGGCTTGATCCCGAGGGGACCCAGTACTTC,CAWNGLDPEGTQYF
TRBJ1-1,TRBD1,TRBV19,once,TGTGCCAGCCGCGCCACCGGGACAGGGTACCACACTGAAGCTTTCTTT,CASRATGTGYHTEAFF
TRBJ1-2,.,TRBV4-1,.,TGCGCCAGCAGCCAAGTTCCAGGGTCTAACTATGGCTACACCTTC,CASSQVPGSNYGYTF
TRBJ1-2,.,TRBV15,.,TGTGCCACCAGCAGAGATCGAAGCGGCTACACCTTC,CATSRDRSGYTF
TRBJ2-5,.,TRBV15,.,TGTGCCACCGGACTGGCTCAAGAGACCCAGTACTTC,CATGLAQETQYF
TRBJ1-3,.,TRBV7-9,.,TGTGCCAGCAGCTCGGCAGTCACAGGGAGCCGAAACACCATATATTTT,CASSSAVTGSRNTIYF
TRBJ2-7,TRBD2,TRBV5-6,.,TGTGCCAGCAGCTTGTCTCCTAGCGGGGGGTCCGAGCAGTACTTC,CASSLSPSGGSEQYF
TRBJ1-5,.,TRBV19,.,TGTGCCAGTAGTATAGACAGGAAACTTCAGCCCCAGCATTTT,CASSIDRKLQPQHF
TRBJ1-1,.,TRBV6-2/TRBV6-3,.,TGTGCCAGCAGTTACTCGGCGACAGGTCCCATGAACACTGAAGCTTTCTTT,CASSYSATGPMNTEAFF